Listed below are T cell receptor beta chains from one sample, sequenced in a study of blood T cell repertoires in COVID-19. The assay was immunoSEQ multiplex PCR, and TCRdb's table has in-frame clones only and misses some. The sample records approximately 250,000 clones, about nine tenths being singletons. The sequenced sample was peripheral blood. The receptor set was obtained from a man aged 40-50 years with active or convalescent COVID-19. CDR3s include the opening cysteine and the closing phenylalanine or tryptophan. Fields, in order: CDR3 protein, CDR3 DNA, clone size, V gene, D gene, J gene. The D gene is left open where the match is weak. The listing skips clone size in some rows; elsewhere it reads once, few, many or a size class.

cdr3_aa: CASSPSWTGISYEQYF
cdr3_nt: TGTGCCAGCTCACCTTCCTGGACGGGAATCTCCTACGAGCAGTACTTC
clone_size: NA
v_call: TRBV18
d_call: NA
j_call: TRBJ2-7

cdr3_aa: CASSLVLGSTGELFF
cdr3_nt: TGCGCCAGCAGCTTGGTTTTGGGGAGCACCGGGGAGCTGTTTTTT
clone_size: NA
v_call: TRBV5-1
d_call: NA
j_call: TRBJ2-2

cdr3_aa: CASSTGTGGYEQYF
cdr3_nt: TGTGCCAGTAGTACCGGGACAGGGGGCTACGAGCAGTACTTC
clone_size: NA
v_call: TRBV19
d_call: TRBD1
j_call: TRBJ2-7

cdr3_aa: CAIMDISVEKLFF
cdr3_nt: TGTGCCATCATGGACATCTCGGTCGAAAAACTGTTTTTT
clone_size: NA
v_call: TRBV10-3
d_call: NA
j_call: TRBJ1-4

cdr3_aa: CASSFAGGNYGYTF
cdr3_nt: TGTGCCAGCAGCTTTGCAGGGGGCAACTATGGCTACACCTTC
clone_size: NA
v_call: TRBV5-4
d_call: TRBD1
j_call: TRBJ1-2

cdr3_aa: CATSDSGFSYNEQFF
cdr3_nt: TGTGCCACCAGTGATTCCGGTTTCTCCTACAATGAGCAGTTCTTC
clone_size: NA
v_call: TRBV24-1
d_call: NA
j_call: TRBJ2-1

cdr3_aa: CASSVDARAGGPVSTDTQYF
cdr3_nt: TGTGCCAGCAGCGTAGACGCGCGAGCGGGAGGGCCAGTCAGTACAGATACGCAGTATTTT
clone_size: NA
v_call: TRBV9
d_call: TRBD2
j_call: TRBJ2-3

cdr3_aa: CASSLEGTKNTEAFF
cdr3_nt: TGTGCCAGCAGCTTGGAGGGGACAAAGAACACTGAAGCTTTCTTT
clone_size: NA
v_call: TRBV5-6
d_call: NA
j_call: TRBJ1-1

cdr3_aa: CAGSSGQHFSEQFF
cdr3_nt: TGCGCCGGGAGTTCTGGACAGCATTTTTCTGAGCAGTTCTTC
clone_size: NA
v_call: TRBV5-1
d_call: NA
j_call: TRBJ2-1

cdr3_aa: CASRGDRLSSEQFF
cdr3_nt: TGTGCCAGCAGGGGAGACCGGCTTTCCAGTGAGCAGTTCTTC
clone_size: NA
v_call: TRBV2
d_call: NA
j_call: TRBJ2-1

cdr3_aa: CASSLLQREKLFF
cdr3_nt: TGTGCCAGCAGTTTGCTTCAGCGTGAAAAACTGTTTTTT
clone_size: NA
v_call: TRBV27
d_call: NA
j_call: TRBJ1-4

cdr3_aa: CASSERRSPLHF
cdr3_nt: TGTGCCAGCAGTGAAAGGAGATCACCCCTCCACTTT
clone_size: NA
v_call: TRBV2
d_call: NA
j_call: TRBJ1-6

cdr3_aa: CATRTGQGSESEAFF
cdr3_nt: TGTGCCACCAGGACCGGACAGGGGTCCGAGAGTGAAGCTTTCTTT
clone_size: NA
v_call: TRBV24-1
d_call: TRBD1
j_call: TRBJ1-1

cdr3_aa: CAWSPPGGAPQSGELFF
cdr3_nt: TGTGCCTGGAGTCCCCCCGGGGGGGCCCCTCAGTCCGGGGAGCTGTTTTTT
clone_size: NA
v_call: TRBV30
d_call: TRBD2
j_call: TRBJ2-2

cdr3_aa: CASSLVDSPGRTGELFF
cdr3_nt: TGTGCCAGCAGCTTAGTTGACAGCCCAGGTCGCACCGGGGAGCTGTTTTTT
clone_size: NA
v_call: TRBV7-8
d_call: NA
j_call: TRBJ2-2

cdr3_aa: CASSSLSGSTDTQYF
cdr3_nt: TGTGCCAGCAGCTCCCTTAGCGGTAGCACAGATACGCAGTATTTT
clone_size: NA
v_call: TRBV7-8
d_call: NA
j_call: TRBJ2-3

cdr3_aa: CASSSTSGYNNEQFF
cdr3_nt: TGTGCCAGCAGCTCGACTAGCGGGTACAACAATGAGCAGTTCTTC
clone_size: NA
v_call: TRBV11-2
d_call: TRBD2
j_call: TRBJ2-1

cdr3_aa: CASSPSRGKDEQFF
cdr3_nt: TGTGCCAGCAGCCCCTCCAGGGGGAAGGATGAGCAGTTCTTC
clone_size: NA
v_call: TRBV3-1/TRBV3-2
d_call: TRBD1
j_call: TRBJ2-1

cdr3_aa: CASSLGRDSFNEKLFF
cdr3_nt: TGTGCCAGCAGCTTAGGGCGGGACAGCTTTAATGAAAAACTGTTTTTT
clone_size: few
v_call: TRBV11-3
d_call: TRBD1
j_call: TRBJ1-4

cdr3_aa: CATSDPVSYGYTF
cdr3_nt: TGTGCCACCAGTGATCCAGTATCCTATGGCTACACCTTC
clone_size: NA
v_call: TRBV24-1
d_call: NA
j_call: TRBJ1-2

cdr3_aa: CASSAGHTNTGELFF
cdr3_nt: TGCGCCAGCAGCGCCGGTCATACGAACACCGGGGAGCTGTTTTTT
clone_size: NA
v_call: TRBV5-1
d_call: NA
j_call: TRBJ2-2

cdr3_aa: CAWSAPYQPQHF
cdr3_nt: TGTGCCTGGAGTGCCCCTTATCAGCCCCAGCATTTT
clone_size: NA
v_call: TRBV30
d_call: NA
j_call: TRBJ1-5

cdr3_aa: CASSVGQGTGGYTF
cdr3_nt: TGTGCCAGCAGCGTAGGGCAGGGGACAGGGGGCTACACCTTC
clone_size: few
v_call: TRBV9
d_call: TRBD1
j_call: TRBJ1-2

cdr3_aa: CASSMEDARSYEQYF
cdr3_nt: TGTGCCAGCAGTATGGAAGATGCTAGGTCCTACGAGCAGTACTTC
clone_size: NA
v_call: TRBV2
d_call: NA
j_call: TRBJ2-7

cdr3_aa: CASSLVADEQYF
cdr3_nt: TGTGCCAGCAGTTTAGTAGCGGACGAGCAGTACTTC
clone_size: NA
v_call: TRBV12-3/TRBV12-4
d_call: NA
j_call: TRBJ2-7

cdr3_aa: CASSDLGSYNEQFF
cdr3_nt: TGTGCCAGCAGTGATCTCGGGAGTTACAATGAGCAGTTCTTC
clone_size: few
v_call: TRBV2
d_call: NA
j_call: TRBJ2-1

cdr3_aa: CASSSGPETQYF
cdr3_nt: TGTGCCAGCAGCTCGGGTCCAGAGACCCAGTACTTC
clone_size: NA
v_call: TRBV7-9
d_call: NA
j_call: TRBJ2-5

cdr3_aa: CASSLSRGPNQPQHF
cdr3_nt: TGTGCCAGCAGTTTATCCAGGGGGCCCAATCAGCCCCAGCATTTT
clone_size: NA
v_call: TRBV28
d_call: TRBD1
j_call: TRBJ1-5

cdr3_aa: CASSRGGSNTDTQYF
cdr3_nt: TGTGCCAGCAGCCGGGGGGGCTCTAACACAGATACGCAGTATTTT
clone_size: once
v_call: TRBV11-3
d_call: TRBD2
j_call: TRBJ2-3

cdr3_aa: CASSPGTANTGELFF
cdr3_nt: TGCGCCAGCAGCCCCGGGACAGCTAACACCGGGGAGCTGTTTTTT
clone_size: NA
v_call: TRBV5-1
d_call: TRBD1
j_call: TRBJ2-2

cdr3_aa: CASTLSRGGYSNQPQHF
cdr3_nt: TGTGCCAGCACTCTTTCAAGGGGGGGCTATAGCAATCAGCCCCAGCATTTT
clone_size: few
v_call: TRBV7-4
d_call: NA
j_call: TRBJ1-5

cdr3_aa: CASSSSRGQTEAFF
cdr3_nt: TGTGCCAGCAGTTCATCCAGGGGTCAGACTGAAGCTTTCTTT
clone_size: NA
v_call: TRBV6-5
d_call: NA
j_call: TRBJ1-1

cdr3_aa: CAWSVDGLYGYTF
cdr3_nt: TGTGCCTGGAGTGTAGATGGACTCTATGGCTACACCTTC
clone_size: NA
v_call: TRBV30
d_call: NA
j_call: TRBJ1-2

cdr3_aa: CASSVAFVAVAGGSYNEQFF
cdr3_nt: TGTGCCAGCAGCGTAGCTTTCGTGGCTGTAGCGGGAGGGTCCTACAATGAGCAGTTCTTC
clone_size: NA
v_call: TRBV9
d_call: TRBD2
j_call: TRBJ2-1

cdr3_aa: CASTLSLAGKTDTQYF
cdr3_nt: TGTGCCAGTACTCTCTCTTTAGCGGGGAAGACAGATACGCAGTATTTT
clone_size: NA
v_call: TRBV19
d_call: TRBD2
j_call: TRBJ2-3

cdr3_aa: CAWSEGVRTGELFF
cdr3_nt: TGTGCCTGGAGCGAAGGGGTGAGGACCGGGGAGCTGTTTTTT
clone_size: NA
v_call: TRBV30
d_call: NA
j_call: TRBJ2-2

cdr3_aa: CASSPTIGNTDTQYF
cdr3_nt: TGTGCCAGCAGCCCGACCATCGGGAACACAGATACGCAGTATTTT
clone_size: NA
v_call: TRBV6-5
d_call: NA
j_call: TRBJ2-3

cdr3_aa: CASNAVLGAPLRDTQYF
cdr3_nt: TGTGCCAGCAATGCGGTCTTAGGGGCCCCACTAAGAGATACGCAGTATTTT
clone_size: NA
v_call: TRBV27
d_call: NA
j_call: TRBJ2-3

cdr3_aa: CASSATGTDTQYF
cdr3_nt: TGTGCCAGCAGCGCAACAGGCACAGATACGCAGTATTTT
clone_size: NA
v_call: TRBV9
d_call: NA
j_call: TRBJ2-3

cdr3_aa: CASSVRPKGKNTGELFF
cdr3_nt: TGTGCCAGCAGCGTCCGCCCTAAGGGGAAGAACACCGGGGAGCTGTTTTTT
clone_size: NA
v_call: TRBV9
d_call: NA
j_call: TRBJ2-2

cdr3_aa: CASRQGATAGIQETQYF
cdr3_nt: TGTGCCAGCAGACAGGGGGCAACAGCGGGAATACAAGAGACCCAGTACTTC
clone_size: NA
v_call: TRBV27
d_call: TRBD1
j_call: TRBJ2-5

cdr3_aa: CASSLAGQTQETQYF
cdr3_nt: TGTGCCAGCAGCTTAGCCGGACAGACTCAAGAGACCCAGTACTTC
clone_size: NA
v_call: TRBV7-6
d_call: NA
j_call: TRBJ2-5

cdr3_aa: CASSQTGIGADTQYF
cdr3_nt: TGTGCCAGCAGTCAGACAGGGATTGGCGCAGATACGCAGTATTTT
clone_size: NA
v_call: TRBV6-4
d_call: TRBD1
j_call: TRBJ2-3

cdr3_aa: CASSDSVEGPDTQYF
cdr3_nt: TGTGCCAGCAGCGACAGCGTTGAGGGCCCAGATACGCAGTATTTT
clone_size: NA
v_call: TRBV9
d_call: NA
j_call: TRBJ2-3

cdr3_aa: CASSVALAGPADTQYF
cdr3_nt: TGTGCCAGCAGCGTAGCACTAGCGGGACCCGCAGATACGCAGTATTTT
clone_size: NA
v_call: TRBV9
d_call: TRBD2
j_call: TRBJ2-3

cdr3_aa: CASSLDRSSAYGYTF
cdr3_nt: TGTGCCAGCAGCCTGGACAGGTCTTCTGCCTATGGCTACACCTTC
clone_size: NA
v_call: TRBV5-5
d_call: TRBD1
j_call: TRBJ1-2

cdr3_aa: CASSPGVLNEKLFF
cdr3_nt: TGTGCCAGCAGCCCGGGAGTTCTTAATGAAAAACTGTTTTTT
clone_size: NA
v_call: TRBV7-9
d_call: NA
j_call: TRBJ1-4

cdr3_aa: CASSLGHDMNTEAFF
cdr3_nt: TGTGCCAGCAGTTTGGGACATGATATGAACACTGAAGCTTTCTTT
clone_size: few
v_call: TRBV6-5
d_call: NA
j_call: TRBJ1-1

cdr3_aa: CASSQVGGGGTGELFF
cdr3_nt: TGCGCCAGCAGCCAAGTTGGAGGGGGCGGAACCGGGGAGCTGTTTTTT
clone_size: NA
v_call: TRBV4-1
d_call: NA
j_call: TRBJ2-2

cdr3_aa: CASSPGTGDQPQHF
cdr3_nt: TGTGCCAGCAGTCCCGGGACAGGGGATCAGCCCCAGCATTTT
clone_size: NA
v_call: TRBV27
d_call: TRBD1
j_call: TRBJ1-5